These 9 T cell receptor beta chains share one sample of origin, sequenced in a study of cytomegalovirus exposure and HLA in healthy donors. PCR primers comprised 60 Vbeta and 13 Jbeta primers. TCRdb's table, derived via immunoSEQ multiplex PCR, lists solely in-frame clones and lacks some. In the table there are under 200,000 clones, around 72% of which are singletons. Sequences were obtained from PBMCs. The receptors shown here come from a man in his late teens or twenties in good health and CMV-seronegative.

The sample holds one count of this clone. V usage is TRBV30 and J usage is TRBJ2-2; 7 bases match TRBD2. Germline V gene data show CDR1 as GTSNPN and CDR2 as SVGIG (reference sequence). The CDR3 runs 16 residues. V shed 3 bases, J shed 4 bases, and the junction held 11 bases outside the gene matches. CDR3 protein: CAWRRPSSGPTGELFF. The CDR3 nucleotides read TGTGCCTGGAGACGACCCTCTAGCGGTCCCACCGGGGAGCTGTTTTTT.

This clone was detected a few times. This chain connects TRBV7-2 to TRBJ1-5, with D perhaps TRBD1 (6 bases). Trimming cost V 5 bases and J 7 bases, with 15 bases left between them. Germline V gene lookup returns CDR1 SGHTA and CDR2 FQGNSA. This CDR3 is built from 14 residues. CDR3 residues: CASSPRSGGQPQHF. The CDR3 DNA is TGTGCCAGCAGCCCTCGCAGTGGGGGCCAGCCCCAGCATTTT.

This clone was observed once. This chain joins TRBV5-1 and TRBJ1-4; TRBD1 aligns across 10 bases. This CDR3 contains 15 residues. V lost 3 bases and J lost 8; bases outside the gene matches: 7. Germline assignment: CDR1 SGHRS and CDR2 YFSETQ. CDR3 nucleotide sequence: TGCGCCAGCAGCTCCCCCGGGACAGGGGACGAAAAACTGTTTTTT. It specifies CASSSPGTGDEKLFF.

The CDR3 is CASSLLSREAFF. CDR3 DNA sequence: TGTGCCAGCAGCTTGCTCTCGCGAGAAGCTTTCTTT. The rearrangement uses TRBV5-6 and TRBJ1-1; unclear D gene. V dropped 1 base and J dropped 8 bases, with 9 bases sitting between them. The germline V gene encodes CDR1 SGHDT and CDR2 YYEEEE. The CDR3 spans 12 residues.

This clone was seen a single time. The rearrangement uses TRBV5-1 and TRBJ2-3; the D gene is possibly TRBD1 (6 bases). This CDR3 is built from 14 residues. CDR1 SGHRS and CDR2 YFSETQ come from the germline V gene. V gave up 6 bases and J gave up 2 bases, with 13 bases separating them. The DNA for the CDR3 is TGCGCCAGCACCCCGGACAGCACCACAGATACGCAGTATTTT. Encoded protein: CASTPDSTTDTQYF.

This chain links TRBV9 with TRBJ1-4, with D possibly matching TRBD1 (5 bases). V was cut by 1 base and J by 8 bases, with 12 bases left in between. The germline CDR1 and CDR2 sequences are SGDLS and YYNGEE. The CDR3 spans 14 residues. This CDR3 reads CASSVSSGGEKLFF. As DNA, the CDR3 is TGTGCCAGCAGCGTATCTTCGGGGGGGGAAAAACTGTTTTTT. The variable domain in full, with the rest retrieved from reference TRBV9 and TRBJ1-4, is DSGVTQTPKHLITATGQRVTLRCSPRSGDLSVYWYQQSLDQGLQFLIQYYNGEERAKGNILERFSAQQFPDLHSELNLSSLELGDSALYFCASSVSSGGEKLFFGSGTQLSVL.

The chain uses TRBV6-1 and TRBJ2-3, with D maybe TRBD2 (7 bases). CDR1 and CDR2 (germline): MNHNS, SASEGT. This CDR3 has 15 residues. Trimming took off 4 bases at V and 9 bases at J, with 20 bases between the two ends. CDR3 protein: CASSGGGDDTGTQYF. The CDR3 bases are TGTGCCAGCAGTGGAGGGGGGGATGATACGGGAACGCAGTATTTT.

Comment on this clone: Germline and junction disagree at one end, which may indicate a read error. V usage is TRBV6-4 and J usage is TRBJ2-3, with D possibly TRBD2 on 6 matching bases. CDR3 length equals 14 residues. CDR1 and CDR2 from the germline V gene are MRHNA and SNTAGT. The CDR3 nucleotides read TGTGCCAGCGGTGACCGCGGAGGGGCGTCTACGCAGTATTTT. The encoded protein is CASGDRGGASTQYF.

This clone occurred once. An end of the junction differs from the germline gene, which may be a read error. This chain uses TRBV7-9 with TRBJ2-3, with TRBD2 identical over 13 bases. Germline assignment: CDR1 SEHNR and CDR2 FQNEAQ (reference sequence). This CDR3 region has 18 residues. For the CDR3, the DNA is TGTTCCAGCAGTTCTGACAACGGACTAGCGGGAGAAGCAGATACGCAGTATTTT. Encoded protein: CSSSSDNGLAGEADTQYF.